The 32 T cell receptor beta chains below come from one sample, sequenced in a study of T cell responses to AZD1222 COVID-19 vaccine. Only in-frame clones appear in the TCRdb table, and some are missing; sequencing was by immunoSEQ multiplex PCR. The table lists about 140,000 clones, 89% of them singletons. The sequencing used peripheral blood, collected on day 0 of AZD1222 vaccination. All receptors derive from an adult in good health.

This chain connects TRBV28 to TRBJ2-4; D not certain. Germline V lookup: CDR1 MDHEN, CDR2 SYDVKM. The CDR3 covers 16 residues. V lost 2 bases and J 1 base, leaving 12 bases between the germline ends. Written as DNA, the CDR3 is TGTGCCAGCAGTTTAGCCCGGGTGCGGGCCAAAAACATTCAGTACTTC. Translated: CASSLARVRAKNIQYF.

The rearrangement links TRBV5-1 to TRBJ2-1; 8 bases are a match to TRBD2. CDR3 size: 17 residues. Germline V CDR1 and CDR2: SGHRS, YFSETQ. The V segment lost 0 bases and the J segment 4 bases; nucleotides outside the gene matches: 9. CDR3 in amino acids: CASSLGSGTPPYNEQFF. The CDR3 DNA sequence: TGCGCCAGCAGCTTGGGTAGCGGGACTCCACCATACAATGAGCAGTTCTTC. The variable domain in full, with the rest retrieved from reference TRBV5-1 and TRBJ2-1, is KAGVTQTPRYLIKTRGQQVTLSCSPISGHRSVSWYQQTPGQGLQFLFEYFSETQRNKGNFPGRFSGRQFSNSRSEMNVSTLELGDSALYLCASSLGSGTPPYNEQFFGPGTRLTVL.

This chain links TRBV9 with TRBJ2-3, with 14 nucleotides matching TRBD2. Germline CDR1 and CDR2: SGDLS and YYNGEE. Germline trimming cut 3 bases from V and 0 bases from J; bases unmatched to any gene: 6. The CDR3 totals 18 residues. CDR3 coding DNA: TGTGCCAGCAGCGCTAGACTAGCGGGAGGGCCGAGCACAGATACGCAGTATTTT. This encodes CASSARLAGGPSTDTQYF.

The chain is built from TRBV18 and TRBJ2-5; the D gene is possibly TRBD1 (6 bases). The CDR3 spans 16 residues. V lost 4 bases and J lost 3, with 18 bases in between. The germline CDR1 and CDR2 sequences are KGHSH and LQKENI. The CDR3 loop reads CASSRLLQGGEETQYF. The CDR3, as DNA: TGTGCCAGCTCACGCCTCCTACAGGGTGGGGAAGAGACCCAGTACTTC.

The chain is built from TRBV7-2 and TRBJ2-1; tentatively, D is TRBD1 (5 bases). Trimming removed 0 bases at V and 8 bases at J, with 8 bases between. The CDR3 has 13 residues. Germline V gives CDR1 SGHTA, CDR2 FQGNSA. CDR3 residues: CASSLAWGDEQFF. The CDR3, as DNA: TGTGCCAGCAGCTTAGCTTGGGGCGATGAGCAGTTCTTC.

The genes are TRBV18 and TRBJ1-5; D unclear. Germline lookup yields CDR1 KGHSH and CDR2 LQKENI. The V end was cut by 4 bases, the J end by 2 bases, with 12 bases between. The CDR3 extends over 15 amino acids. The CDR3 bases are TGTGCCAGCTCACTTACTGATGGGGGCAATCAGCCCCAGCATTTT. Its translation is CASSLTDGGNQPQHF.

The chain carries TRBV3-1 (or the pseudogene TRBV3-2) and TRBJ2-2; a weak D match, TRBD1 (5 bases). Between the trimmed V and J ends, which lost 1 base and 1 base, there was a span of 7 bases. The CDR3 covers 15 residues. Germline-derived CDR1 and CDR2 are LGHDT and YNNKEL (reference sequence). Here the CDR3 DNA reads TGTGCCAGCAGCCAAGGTACAGGGAACACCGGGGAGCTGTTTTTT. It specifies CASSQGTGNTGELFF.

The CDR3 reads CASSELIGGQYF. The CDR3 DNA reads TGTGCCAGCAGTGAACTCATCGGGGGGCAGTATTTT. J is TRBJ2-3 and V is TRBV6-1, with a tentative D call TRBD2 (6 bases). CDR1 MNHNS and CDR2 SASEGT come from the germline V gene. The CDR3 totals 12 residues. V gave up 2 bases and J gave up 11 bases, with 11 bases separating them.

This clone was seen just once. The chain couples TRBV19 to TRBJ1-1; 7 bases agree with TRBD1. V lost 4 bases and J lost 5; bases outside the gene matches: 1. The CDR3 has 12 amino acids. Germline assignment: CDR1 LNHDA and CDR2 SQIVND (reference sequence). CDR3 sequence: CASSRQGTEAFF. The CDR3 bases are TGTGCCAGTAGTAGACAGGGAACTGAAGCTTTCTTT.

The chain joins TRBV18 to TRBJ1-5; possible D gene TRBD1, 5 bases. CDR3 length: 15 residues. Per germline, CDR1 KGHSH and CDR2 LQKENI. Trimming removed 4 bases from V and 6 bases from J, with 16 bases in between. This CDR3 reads CASSQTHGQGQPQHF. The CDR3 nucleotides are TGTGCCAGCTCACAAACCCACGGGCAGGGTCAGCCCCAGCATTTT.

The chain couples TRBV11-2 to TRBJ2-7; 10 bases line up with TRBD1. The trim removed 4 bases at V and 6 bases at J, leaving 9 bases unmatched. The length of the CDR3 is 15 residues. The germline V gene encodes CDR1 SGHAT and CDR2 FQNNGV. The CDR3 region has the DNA TGTGCCAGCAGCTCCCGGGACAGGGGACGTGTCGAGCAGTACTTC. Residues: CASSSRDRGRVEQYF.

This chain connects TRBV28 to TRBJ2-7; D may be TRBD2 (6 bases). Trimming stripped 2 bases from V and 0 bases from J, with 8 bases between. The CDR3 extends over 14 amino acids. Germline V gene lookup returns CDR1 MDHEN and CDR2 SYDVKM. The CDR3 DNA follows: TGTGCCAGCAGTTTAGCGGGGAGCTCCTACGAGCAGTACTTC. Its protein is CASSLAGSSYEQYF. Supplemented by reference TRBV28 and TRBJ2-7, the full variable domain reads DVKVTQSSRYLVKRTGEKVFLECVQDMDHENMFWYRQDPGLGLRLIYFSYDVKMKEKGDIPEGYSVSREKKERFSLILESASTNQTSMYLCASSLAGSSYEQYFGPGTRLTVT.

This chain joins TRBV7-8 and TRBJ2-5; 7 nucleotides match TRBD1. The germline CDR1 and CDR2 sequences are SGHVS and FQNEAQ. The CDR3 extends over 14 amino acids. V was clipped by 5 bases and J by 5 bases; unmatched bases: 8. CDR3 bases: TGTGCCAGCAGCCCCTTACAGGGGTGGGAGACCCAGTACTTC. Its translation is CASSPLQGWETQYF.

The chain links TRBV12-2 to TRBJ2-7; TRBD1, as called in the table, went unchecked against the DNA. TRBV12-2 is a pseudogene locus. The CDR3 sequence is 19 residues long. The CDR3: CASRPDSALDGPGPYEQYF. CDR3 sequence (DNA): TGTGCAAGTCGCCCCGATTCGGCCTTAGATGGGCCCGGTCCCTACGAGCAGTACTTC.

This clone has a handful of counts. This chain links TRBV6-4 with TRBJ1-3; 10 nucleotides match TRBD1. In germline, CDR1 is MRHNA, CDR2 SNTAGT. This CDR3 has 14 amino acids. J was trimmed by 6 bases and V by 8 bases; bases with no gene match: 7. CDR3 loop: CASLRDRGVNTIYF. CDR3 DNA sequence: TGTGCCAGCCTGAGGGACAGGGGTGTAAACACCATATATTTT.

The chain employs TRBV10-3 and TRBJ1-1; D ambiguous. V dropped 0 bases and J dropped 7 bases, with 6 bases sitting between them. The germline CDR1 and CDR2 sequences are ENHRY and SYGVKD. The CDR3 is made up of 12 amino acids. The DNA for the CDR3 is TGTGCCATCAGTGAGTCGGGAGATGAAGCTTTCTTT. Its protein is CAISESGDEAFF.

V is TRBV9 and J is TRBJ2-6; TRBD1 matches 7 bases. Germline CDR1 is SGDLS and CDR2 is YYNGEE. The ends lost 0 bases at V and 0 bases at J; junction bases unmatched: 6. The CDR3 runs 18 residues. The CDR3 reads CASSVAGGANSGANVLTF. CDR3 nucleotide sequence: TGTGCCAGCAGCGTAGCAGGGGGAGCCAACTCTGGGGCCAACGTCCTGACTTTC.

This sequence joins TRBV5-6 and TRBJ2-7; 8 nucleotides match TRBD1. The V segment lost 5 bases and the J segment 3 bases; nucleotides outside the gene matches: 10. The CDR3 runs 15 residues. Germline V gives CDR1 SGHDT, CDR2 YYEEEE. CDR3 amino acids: CASRSRGQGGYEQYF. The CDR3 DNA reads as TGTGCCAGCAGATCCCGAGGACAGGGCGGCTACGAGCAGTACTTC. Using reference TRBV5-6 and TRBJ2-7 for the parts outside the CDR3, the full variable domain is DAGVTQSPTHLIKTRGQQVTLRCSPKSGHDTVSWYQQALGQGPQFIFQYYEEEERQRGNFPDRFSGHQFPNYSSELNVNALLLGDSALYLCASRSRGQGGYEQYFGPGTRLTVT.

Here the CDR3 DNA reads TGTGCCAGCAGCTTAGCTGGGACTAGCGGGGGTTACGAGCAGTACTTC. This codes for CASSLAGTSGGYEQYF. The chain employs TRBV7-2 and TRBJ2-7; 14 nucleotides line up with TRBD2. The trim removed 0 bases at V and 4 bases at J, leaving 2 bases unmatched. Germline assignment: CDR1 SGHTA and CDR2 FQGNSA. The CDR3 has 16 amino acids.

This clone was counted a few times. In nucleotides, the CDR3 is TGTGCCAGCAGCTTAGGGCGGGACTCCACCTACGAGCAGTACTTC. Its protein is CASSLGRDSTYEQYF. V and J are TRBV7-8 and TRBJ2-7, with D maybe TRBD2 (6 bases). The CDR3 contains 15 residues. The ends were cut back, 1 base at V and 2 bases at J, with 12 bases in the middle. CDR1 is SGHVS, CDR2 FQNEAQ, per germline.

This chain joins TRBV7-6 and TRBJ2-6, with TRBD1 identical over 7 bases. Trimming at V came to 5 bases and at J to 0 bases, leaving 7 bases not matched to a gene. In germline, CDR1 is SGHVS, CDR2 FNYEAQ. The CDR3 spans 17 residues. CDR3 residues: CASSPWTGISGANVLTF. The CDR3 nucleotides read TGTGCCAGCAGCCCGTGGACAGGAATCTCTGGGGCCAACGTCCTGACTTTC.

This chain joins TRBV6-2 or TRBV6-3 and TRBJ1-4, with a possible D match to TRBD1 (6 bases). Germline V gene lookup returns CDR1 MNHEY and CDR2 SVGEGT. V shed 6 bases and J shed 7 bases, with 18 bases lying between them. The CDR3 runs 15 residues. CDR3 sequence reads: CASSKSGALSEKLFF. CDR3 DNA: TGTGCCAGCAGCAAGTCGGGGGCTTTGAGTGAAAAACTGTTTTTT.

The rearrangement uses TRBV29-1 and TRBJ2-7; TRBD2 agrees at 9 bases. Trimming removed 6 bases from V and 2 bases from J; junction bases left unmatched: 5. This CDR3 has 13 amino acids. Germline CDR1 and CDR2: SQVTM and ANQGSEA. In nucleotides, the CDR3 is TGCAGCGTCCTTAGCGGGAGTCCCTACGAGCAGTACTTC. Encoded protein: CSVLSGSPYEQYF.

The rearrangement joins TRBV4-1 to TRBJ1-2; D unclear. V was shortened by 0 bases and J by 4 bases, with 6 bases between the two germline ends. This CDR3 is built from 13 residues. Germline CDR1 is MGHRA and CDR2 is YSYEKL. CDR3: CASSQDGSYGYTF. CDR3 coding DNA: TGCGCCAGCAGCCAAGATGGCAGCTATGGCTACACCTTC.

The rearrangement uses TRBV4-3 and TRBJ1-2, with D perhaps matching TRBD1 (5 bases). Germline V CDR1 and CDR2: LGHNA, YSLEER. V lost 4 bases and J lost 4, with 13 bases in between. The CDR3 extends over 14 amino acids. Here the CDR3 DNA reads TGCGCCAGCAGCCTAACCCGGACAACCTATGGCTACACCTTC. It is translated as CASSLTRTTYGYTF.

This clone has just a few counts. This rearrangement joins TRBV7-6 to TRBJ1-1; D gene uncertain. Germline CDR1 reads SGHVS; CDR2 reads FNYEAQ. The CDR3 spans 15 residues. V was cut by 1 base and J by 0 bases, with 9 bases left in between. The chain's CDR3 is CASSLGASLNTEAFF. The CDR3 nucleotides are TGTGCCAGCAGCTTAGGAGCCAGTCTGAACACTGAAGCTTTCTTT.

CDR3 protein: CASSTLQGTEQYF. The CDR3 DNA is TGTGCCAGCAGCACACTACAGGGTACTGAGCAGTACTTC. The V and J genes are TRBV7-2 and TRBJ2-7; the D gene is possibly TRBD1 (6 bases). The V and J ends lost 5 bases and 7 bases respectively, with 15 bases between them. The CDR3 has 13 residues. Per germline, CDR1 SGHTA and CDR2 FQGNSA.

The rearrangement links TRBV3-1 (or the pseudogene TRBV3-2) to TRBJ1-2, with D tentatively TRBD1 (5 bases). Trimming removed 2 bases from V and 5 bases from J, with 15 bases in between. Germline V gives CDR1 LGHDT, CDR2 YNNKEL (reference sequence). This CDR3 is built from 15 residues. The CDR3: CASSQNFGGRYGYTF. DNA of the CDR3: TGTGCCAGCAGCCAAAACTTCGGGGGGAGGTATGGCTACACCTTC.

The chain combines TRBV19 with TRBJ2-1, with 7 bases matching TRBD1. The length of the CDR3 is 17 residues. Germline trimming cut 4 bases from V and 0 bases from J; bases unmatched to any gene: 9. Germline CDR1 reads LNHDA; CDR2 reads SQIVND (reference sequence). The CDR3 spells CASSTPDRALSYNEQFF. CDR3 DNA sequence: TGTGCCAGTAGTACTCCCGACAGGGCCCTCTCCTACAATGAGCAGTTCTTC.

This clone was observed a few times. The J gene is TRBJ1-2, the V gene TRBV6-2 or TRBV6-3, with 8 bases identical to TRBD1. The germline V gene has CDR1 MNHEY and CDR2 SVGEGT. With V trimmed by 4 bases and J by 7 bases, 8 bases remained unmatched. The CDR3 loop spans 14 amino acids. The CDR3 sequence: CASSSTTGASGYTF. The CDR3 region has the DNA TGTGCCAGCAGTTCAACGACAGGGGCCAGTGGCTACACCTTC.

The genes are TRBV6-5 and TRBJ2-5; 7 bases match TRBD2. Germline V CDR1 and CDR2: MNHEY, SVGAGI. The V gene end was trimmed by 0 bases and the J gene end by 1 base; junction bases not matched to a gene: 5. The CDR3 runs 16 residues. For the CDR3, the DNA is TGTGCCAGCAGTTACTCCCCGGGCGGGGGCCAAGAGACCCAGTACTTC. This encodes CASSYSPGGGQETQYF.

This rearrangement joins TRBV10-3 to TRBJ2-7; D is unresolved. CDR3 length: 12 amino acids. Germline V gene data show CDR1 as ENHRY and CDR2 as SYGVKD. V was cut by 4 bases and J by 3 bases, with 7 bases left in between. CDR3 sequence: CAISGQSYEQYF. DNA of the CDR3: TGTGCCATCAGTGGGCAAAGCTACGAGCAGTACTTC.